This passage covers 27 T cell receptor beta chains from one sample sequenced in a study of vaccination and CD4 T cells after COVID-19 (dated by TCRdb to about 2022). Library creation used PCR. Instrument used: Illumina iSeq 100. At the Johns Hopkins FTIC core, DNA from the cultured CD4+ T cells underwent TCR sequencing with the Oncomine TCR Beta short-read assay. Clones were called with MiXCR by TCRdb after fastp trimmed the public reads at Q25, and only in-frame beta chains were retained. Each entry merges the rows of one CDR3 protein and shows their most common DNA and genes. Counted in this sample were 25,000 to 30,000 distinct CDR3 sequences; under 40% of them appeared once. More than 3% of the sample rests with the top ten. This specimen's time point label, interpreted: late sampling 161 to 241 days after vaccination in a few convalescent patients. The treatment or condition label here, explained by the study, means: 10-day PBMC culture with coronavirus spike peptide pools or control peptides (ViraFEST assay).

Their recognized antigens are unknown. The sequenced sample was CD4+ T cells from blood, cultured in vitro, obtained about 7 months after SARS-CoV-2 vaccination. All receptors derive from a human donor who had recovered from COVID-19.

The chain couples TRBV2 to TRBJ2-2; possibly TRBD1 for D (7 bases). Germline-derived CDR1 and CDR2 are SNHLY and FYNNEI. This CDR3 has 15 residues. Trimming cost V 7 bases and J 6 bases, with 18 bases left between them. CDR3: CASKRQGGGPGELFF. CDR3 DNA: TGTGCCAGCAAGCGACAGGGAGGCGGTCCCGGGGAGCTGTTTTTT.

This clonotype was observed a few times. The V call is TRBV10-3, the J call TRBJ2-1; 8 bases line up with TRBD2. This CDR3 has 16 amino acids. J gave up 7 bases and V 4 bases, and 12 bases lay outside the gene matches. The V gene's germline CDR1 is ENHRY and CDR2 SYGVKD. In nucleotides, the CDR3 is TGTGCCATCAGTGGGACAGCGGGAGAGGAAAGGAATGAGCAGTTCTTC. It specifies CAISGTAGEERNEQFF.

This clonotype turned up a few times. J is TRBJ1-5 and V is TRBV27; TRBD1 is a possible D gene (6 bases). V lost 6 bases, J lost 0 bases, and 21 bases lay in between. In germline, CDR1 is MNHEY, CDR2 SMNVEV (reference sequence). The CDR3 consists of 18 residues. The CDR3 bases are TGTGCCAGCAGCTCTACCCCTCGGGACAAGTATAGCAATCAGCCCCAGCATTTT. Translated, it gives CASSSTPRDKYSNQPQHF.

The chain has TRBV29-1 and TRBJ2-3; TRBD2 matches 9 bases. The CDR3 has 13 amino acids. CDR1 is SQVTM, CDR2 ANQGSEA, per germline. Trimming at V came to 6 bases and at J to 2 bases, leaving 3 bases not matched to a gene. The CDR3 DNA follows: TGCAGCGTAGCGGGAGGCCCCACAGATACGCAGTATTTT. It encodes CSVAGGPTDTQYF.

This chain uses TRBV6-5 with TRBJ2-7, with TRBD2 matching 7 bases. V was clipped by 0 bases and J by 0 bases; unmatched bases: 2. Germline CDR1 is MNHEY and CDR2 is SVGAGI. The CDR3 runs 15 residues. The CDR3 sequence: CASSYSPSGSYEQYF. CDR3 bases: TGTGCCAGCAGTTACTCGCCTAGCGGCTCCTACGAGCAGTACTTC.

This rearrangement joins TRBV27 to TRBJ1-1; tentatively, D is TRBD1 (6 bases). The CDR3 covers 16 residues. Germline V lookup: CDR1 MNHEY, CDR2 SMNVEV (reference sequence). The V gene lost 0 bases and the J gene lost 2 bases, with 13 bases spanning the gap. This chain's CDR3 is CASSLSMGRGNTEAFF. The CDR3 DNA sequence: TGTGCCAGCAGTTTATCGATGGGCAGGGGCAACACTGAAGCTTTCTTT.

V gene TRBV28 combines with J gene TRBJ2-4, with D perhaps TRBD2 (5 bases). This CDR3 has 17 amino acids. In germline, CDR1 is MDHEN, CDR2 SYDVKM. Trimming left V 4 bases short and J 3 bases short, with 19 bases between. The CDR3 loop reads CASSYTPDSPGKNIQYF. Written as DNA, the CDR3 is TGTGCCAGCAGTTATACTCCGGACTCTCCAGGCAAAAACATTCAGTACTTC.

The V call is TRBV7-2, the J call TRBJ2-1, with D perhaps TRBD1 (5 bases). V was cut by 10 bases and J by 9 bases, with 19 bases left in between. The CDR3 length is 13 residues. Germline-derived CDR1 and CDR2 are SGHTA and FQGNSA. The CDR3 loop reads CAKHLQETGEQFF. The CDR3 coding sequence is TGTGCCAAACATCTACAGGAGACCGGTGAGCAGTTCTTC.

V is TRBV28 and J is TRBJ1-5; D is uncertain. CDR3 length: 13 amino acids. The V end was cut by 10 bases, the J end by 3 bases, with 13 bases between. Per the germline V gene, CDR1 is MDHEN and CDR2 is SYDVKM. CDR3 sequence reads: CATSGGNNQPQHF. As DNA, the CDR3 is TGTGCCACCTCGGGAGGGAACAATCAGCCCCAGCATTTT.

Only a few counts were recorded for this clonotype. The chain carries TRBV20-1 and TRBJ2-1; 9 positions agree with TRBD2. CDR1 DFQATT and CDR2 SNEGSKA come from the germline V gene (reference sequence). Trimming removed 0 bases from V and 8 bases from J; junction bases left unmatched: 11. This CDR3 is 16 amino acids long. The CDR3 protein is CSARDRGRALAHEQFF. The CDR3 DNA is TGCAGTGCTAGAGATCGCGGGAGGGCCCTCGCCCATGAGCAGTTCTTC.

The V and J genes are TRBV24-1 and TRBJ2-1, with no clear D. The length of the CDR3 is 16 residues. Germline V CDR1 and CDR2: KGHDR, SFDVKD. The V end lost 6 bases, the J end lost 0 bases, and 14 bases lay between the germline ends. The CDR3, as DNA: TGTGCCACCAGTCACCCCGGCGGTTCCTCCTACAATGAGCAGTTCTTC. Protein product: CATSHPGGSSYNEQFF.

The chain uses TRBV7-9 and TRBJ2-4, with D possibly being TRBD2 (6 bases). Germline V gene lookup returns CDR1 SEHNR and CDR2 FQNEAQ (reference sequence). Between the trimmed V and J ends, which lost 5 bases and 1 base, there was a span of 12 bases. CDR3 length: 15 amino acids. Here the CDR3 DNA reads TGTGCCAGCAGCCAACAAAGCGGGGCCAAAAACATTCAGTACTTC. It translates to CASSQQSGAKNIQYF.

This chain connects TRBV6-2 or TRBV6-3 to TRBJ1-6; no reliable D call. Germline lookup yields CDR1 MNHEY and CDR2 SVGEGT. The CDR3 is 16 amino acids. Trimming shortened V by 7 bases and J by 3 bases, and 16 bases separated the two germline ends. The CDR3 region has the DNA TGTGCCAGCAATCGAAAGAGGGCCTTCTATAATTCACCCCTCCACTTT. Amino acids: CASNRKRAFYNSPLHF.

The chain couples TRBV4-1 to TRBJ1-5; D is uncertain. There are 14 residues in the CDR3. From germline, CDR1 is MGHRA and CDR2 YSYEKL. Trimming removed 4 bases at V and 5 bases at J, with 12 bases between. The CDR3 sequence: CASSLREGDQPQHF. DNA for the CDR3: TGCGCCAGCAGCCTACGAGAGGGAGATCAGCCCCAGCATTTT.

The chain couples TRBV15 to TRBJ2-1, with 7 bases aligning to TRBD2. With 0 bases clipped from V and 2 bases from J, the junction kept 1 base outside the gene matches. Germline lookup yields CDR1 LNHNV and CDR2 YYDKDF (reference sequence). The CDR3 is made up of 15 amino acids. CDR3 loop: CATSRDAGAYNEQFF. DNA for the CDR3: TGTGCCACCAGCAGAGATGCGGGGGCCTACAATGAGCAGTTCTTC.

This clonotype has more than one count but fewer than ten. The chain joins TRBV6-2 or TRBV6-3 to TRBJ1-2, with TRBD1 matching over 8 bases. The CDR3 totals 12 residues. The J segment lost 8 bases and the V segment lost 4 bases, leaving 3 bases of the junction unmatched. From germline, CDR1 is MNHEY and CDR2 SVGEGT. For the CDR3, the DNA is TGTGCCAGCAGTTGGACAGGGTTCGGCTACACCTTC. Translated, it gives CASSWTGFGYTF.

The genes are TRBV7-8 and TRBJ2-1; D may be TRBD1 or TRBD2 (5 bases each). Germline V gene sequence: CDR1 SGHVS, CDR2 FQNEAQ. V was shortened by 6 bases and J by 4 bases, with 13 bases between the two germline ends. The CDR3 spans 14 residues. The CDR3 DNA follows: TGTGCCAGCAGGGGGACCCGAAATTACAATGAGCAGTTCTTC. Its protein is CASRGTRNYNEQFF.

The rearrangement links TRBV2 to TRBJ2-3, with TRBD2 matching 10 bases. This CDR3 region has 16 residues. Trimming at V came to 4 bases and at J to 4 bases, leaving 8 bases not matched to a gene. Germline loops: CDR1 SNHLY, CDR2 FYNNEI. The CDR3 coding sequence is TGTGCCAGCAGTGTAATAGCGGGAGGCGGCCCAGATACGCAGTATTTT. It translates to CASSVIAGGGPDTQYF.

The chain combines TRBV6-1 with TRBJ1-5; D is unclear. V was shortened by 7 bases and J by 4 bases, with 14 bases between the two germline ends. Germline values: CDR1 MNHNS, CDR2 SASEGT. The CDR3 totals 14 residues. The CDR3, as DNA: TGTGCCAGCACGTCCTCGGGTCCTAATCAGCCCCAGCATTTT. It specifies CASTSSGPNQPQHF.

V usage is TRBV24-1 and J usage is TRBJ1-1; D not certain. V lost 5 bases to trimming and J lost 6 bases, with 15 bases between them. Germline-derived CDR1 and CDR2 are KGHDR and SFDVKD. The CDR3 contains 14 residues. The CDR3 DNA reads TGTGCCACCAGTGCGGGAGGTAGCATCGCTGAAGCTTTCTTT. This sequence encodes CATSAGGSIAEAFF.

The chain carries TRBV19 and TRBJ2-3; tentatively, D is TRBD2 (6 bases). CDR1 is LNHDA and CDR2 is SQIVND in the germline V gene (reference sequence). The V end was cut by 2 bases, the J end by 4 bases, with 13 bases between. The CDR3 sequence is 15 residues long. CDR3 DNA sequence: TGTGCCAGTAGTATATCGTCGGGGACTGCAGATACGCAGTATTTT. Protein product: CASSISSGTADTQYF.

The chain employs TRBV7-3 and TRBJ2-1, with 7 bases identical to TRBD2. CDR3 size: 16 residues. Germline assignment: CDR1 SGHTA and CDR2 FQGTGA. With 5 bases clipped from V and 2 bases from J, the junction kept 9 bases outside the gene matches. This chain's CDR3 is CASSTRGRGPYNEQFF. In nucleotides, the CDR3 is TGTGCCAGCAGCACACGCGGGAGAGGCCCCTACAATGAGCAGTTCTTC.

Regarding this clonotype: A much larger clone differs by one base, so this may be a read error. J is TRBJ1-5 and V is TRBV21-1. TRBV21-1 is described as a pseudogene. This CDR3 has 14 amino acids. In DNA, the CDR3 is TGTGCCAGCAGCAGGGGAGGGAGGGACCAGCCCCGGCATTTT. It specifies CASSRGGRDQPRHF.

Turning to this clonotype: One end of the junction fails to match germline, which may point to a read error. The chain has TRBV5-4 and TRBJ2-1; weak D call: TRBD1 (6 bases). The CDR3 loop spans 13 amino acids. Germline CDR1 reads SGHNT; CDR2 reads YYREEE (reference sequence). CDR3 sequence: CASSLVGAPKEDF. DNA for the CDR3: TGTGCCAGCAGCTTAGTGGGGGCCCCTAAGGAAGACTTC.

This clonotype was recorded only once. The chain couples TRBV6-1 to TRBJ2-1; either TRBD1 or TRBD2 may supply D (7 bases each). V lost 5 bases, J lost 6 bases, and 20 bases lay in between. CDR1 is MNHNS and CDR2 is SASEGT in the germline V gene. The length of the CDR3 is 16 residues. CDR3 DNA: TGTGCCAGCAGTAAACTGACAGGGAGGGTCGTCAATGAGCAGTTCTTC. Protein product: CASSKLTGRVVNEQFF.

V and J are TRBV2 and TRBJ1-6, with 8 bases aligning to TRBD1. Trimming removed 4 bases from V and 9 bases from J; junction bases left unmatched: 5. The CDR3 runs to 14 residues. Germline V CDR1 and CDR2: SNHLY, FYNNEI. CDR3 coding DNA: TGTGCCAGCAGTGGGACAGGGATTTCTTCACCCCTCCACTTT. Translating it yields CASSGTGISSPLHF.

The V gene is TRBV6-5, the J gene TRBJ2-5, with 10 positions matching TRBD2. V dropped 4 bases and J dropped 3; count of bases not matched to a gene: 8. Germline CDR1 reads MNHEY; CDR2 reads SVGAGI. The CDR3 loop spans 16 amino acids. The CDR3 sequence is CASSLTFGLAEETQYF. The CDR3 bases are TGTGCCAGCAGTTTAACTTTTGGACTAGCGGAAGAGACCCAGTACTTC.